Listed below are T cell receptor beta chains from one sample, sequenced in a study of blood T cell repertoires in COVID-19. Using immunoSEQ multiplex PCR, the repertoire was profiled, and TCRdb retains in-frame clones only, with some absent. The repertoire has around 210,000 clones, about 84% of them found once; the top ten carry roughly 7.6%. What was sequenced was peripheral blood. Receptors were obtained from a woman aged 80 or older with COVID-19, enrolled during active disease. Both conserved end residues are part of each CDR3. A D gene is named only where the DNA matches it firmly. Clone sizes are given selectively: once, few, many, or a class where the clone is expanded.

d_call | clone_size | j_call | v_call | cdr3_nt | cdr3_aa
- | - | TRBJ1-4 | TRBV5-8 | TGTGCCAGCAGCTTGGGTTTGGGGGCCAGAAATGAAAAACTGTTTTTT | CASSLGLGARNEKLFF
TRBD1 | - | TRBJ1-2 | TRBV9 | TGTGCCAGCAGCGTGGACCGGGACAGTAGAGGCTACACCTTC | CASSVDRDSRGYTF
TRBD1 | - | TRBJ1-3 | TRBV28 | TGTGCCAGCCGAACAGGGGGCGAGAGCTCTGGAAACACCATATATTTT | CASRTGGESSGNTIYF
TRBD1 | - | TRBJ2-1 | TRBV10-3 | TGTGCCATCAACAACCCGGGACAGGGGTCCTACAATGAGCAGTTCTTC | CAINNPGQGSYNEQFF
- | - | TRBJ2-3 | TRBV12-3/TRBV12-4 | TGTGCCAGCAGTTTCCTAGCATGGGATACGCAGTATTTT | CASSFLAWDTQYF
TRBD1 | - | TRBJ1-2 | TRBV18 | TGTGCCAGCTCACCTACTTGGGACAGGGGTTATGGCTACACCTTC | CASSPTWDRGYGYTF
TRBD2 | - | TRBJ2-3 | TRBV20-1 | TGCAGTGCTAGTGGCGGGGGGGCCAGCGCAGATACGCAGTATTTT | CSASGGGASADTQYF
- | - | TRBJ1-2 | TRBV28 | TGTGCCAGCAGGGAGAGTAACTATGGCTACACCTTC | CASRESNYGYTF
- | - | TRBJ2-2 | TRBV2 | TGTGCCAGCAGTAGGGACAATGAAGTTCAGCTGTTTTTT | CASSRDNEVQLFF
- | few | TRBJ2-7 | TRBV7-2 | TGTGCCAGCAGCTCGCGCCGCGAGCAGTACTTC | CASSSRREQYF
- | - | TRBJ1-6 | TRBV2 | TGTGCCAGCGGGAGAGGGCGGGATAATTCACCCCTCCACTTT | CASGRGRDNSPLHF
TRBD1 | few | TRBJ1-4 | TRBV4-1 | TGCGCCAGCAGCCAAGTGGCGGGACAGCTTAATGAAAAACTGTTTTTT | CASSQVAGQLNEKLFF
- | - | TRBJ1-1 | TRBV5-4 | TGTGCCAGCAGCTTGCAGGGAATGGGGACTGAAGCTTTCTTT | CASSLQGMGTEAFF
- | once | TRBJ1-2 | TRBV11-2 | TGTGCCAGCAGCTTAACCCTGGGCGGCTACACCTTC | CASSLTLGGYTF
TRBD1 | - | TRBJ2-2 | TRBV5-5 | TGTGCCAGCAGCGTAGGGACAGTCAACACCGGGGAGCTGTTTTTT | CASSVGTVNTGELFF
TRBD2 | - | TRBJ2-7 | TRBV19 | TGTGCCAGTAGGTATTCCCCCGCGGGAGGGGGCGAGCAGTACTTC | CASRYSPAGGGEQYF
TRBD1 | - | TRBJ2-7 | TRBV4-1 | TGCGCCAGCAGCCAGACACAGGGGGCCGTCTCCTACGAGCAGTACTTC | CASSQTQGAVSYEQYF
- | - | TRBJ2-5 | TRBV7-3 | TGTGCCAGCAGCCCGGACACAAGCGTAGGGGAGACCCAGTACTTC | CASSPDTSVGETQYF
TRBD1 | - | TRBJ2-3 | TRBV24-1 | TGTGCCACCAGTGACAGGACAGGGGGCATAACAGATACGCAGTATTTT | CATSDRTGGITDTQYF
- | - | TRBJ1-2 | TRBV5-1 | TGCGCCAGCAGCTTGGTGTCGGGGGATCACTATGGCTACACCTTC | CASSLVSGDHYGYTF
- | - | TRBJ2-4 | TRBV19 | TGTGCCAGTAGTACTTGGACAGTAAAAAACATTCAGTACTTC | CASSTWTVKNIQYF
- | - | TRBJ1-1 | TRBV5-1 | TGCGCCAGCAGCTTGGGGAGGGACACTGAAGCTTTCTTT | CASSLGRDTEAFF